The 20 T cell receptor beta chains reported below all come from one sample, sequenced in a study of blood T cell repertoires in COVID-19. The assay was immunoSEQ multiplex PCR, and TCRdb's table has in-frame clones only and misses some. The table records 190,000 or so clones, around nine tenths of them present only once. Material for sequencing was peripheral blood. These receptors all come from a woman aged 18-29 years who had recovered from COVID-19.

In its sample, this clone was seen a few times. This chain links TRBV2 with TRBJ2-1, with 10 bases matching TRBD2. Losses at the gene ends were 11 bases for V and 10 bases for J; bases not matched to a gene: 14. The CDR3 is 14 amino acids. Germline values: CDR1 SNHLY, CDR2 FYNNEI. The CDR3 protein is CASLRLAGPEEQFF. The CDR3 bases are TGTGCCTCACTAAGACTAGCGGGTCCCGAGGAGCAGTTCTTC. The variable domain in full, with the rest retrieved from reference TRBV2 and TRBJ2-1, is EPEVTQTPSHQVTQMGQEVILRCVPISNHLYFYWYRQILGQKVEFLVSFYNNEISEKSEIFDDQFSVERPDGSNFTLKIRSTKLEDSAMYFCASLRLAGPEEQFFGPGTRLTVL.

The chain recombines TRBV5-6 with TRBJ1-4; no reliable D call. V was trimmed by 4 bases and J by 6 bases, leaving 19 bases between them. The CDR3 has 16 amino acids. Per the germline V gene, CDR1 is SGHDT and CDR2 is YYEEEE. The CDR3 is CASSPAGVGNYEKLFF. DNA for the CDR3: TGTGCCAGCAGCCCCGCGGGTGTTGGAAATTATGAAAAACTGTTTTTT.

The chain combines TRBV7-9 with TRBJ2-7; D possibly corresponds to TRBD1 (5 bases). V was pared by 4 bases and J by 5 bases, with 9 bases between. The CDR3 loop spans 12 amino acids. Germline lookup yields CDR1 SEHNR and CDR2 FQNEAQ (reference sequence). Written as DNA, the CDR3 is TGTGCCAGCAGCTCAGGGATAGACGAGCAGTACGTC. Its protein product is CASSSGIDEQYV.

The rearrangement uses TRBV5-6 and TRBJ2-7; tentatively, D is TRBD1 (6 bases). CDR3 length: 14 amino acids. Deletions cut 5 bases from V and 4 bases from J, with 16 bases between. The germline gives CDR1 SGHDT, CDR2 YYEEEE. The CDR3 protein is CASSTGKGIYEQYV. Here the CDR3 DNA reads TGTGCCAGCAGTACAGGGAAGGGGATATACGAGCAGTACGTC.

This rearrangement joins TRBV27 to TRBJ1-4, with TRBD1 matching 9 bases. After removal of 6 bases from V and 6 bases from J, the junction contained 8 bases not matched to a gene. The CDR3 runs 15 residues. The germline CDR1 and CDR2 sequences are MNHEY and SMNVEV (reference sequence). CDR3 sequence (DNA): TGTGCCAGCAGCCCAATGACAGGGGGTGATGAAAAACTGTTTTTT. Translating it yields CASSPMTGGDEKLFF. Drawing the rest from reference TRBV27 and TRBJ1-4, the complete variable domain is EAQVTQNPRYLITVTGKKLTVTCSQNMNHEYMSWYRQDPGLGLRQIYYSMNVEVTDKGDVPEGYKVSRKEKRNFPLILESPSPNQTSLYFCASSPMTGGDEKLFFGSGTQLSVL.

CDR3 nucleotides: TGTGCCAGCAGCTTAGAACCGGGCACCGGGGAGCTGTTTTTT. Its protein is CASSLEPGTGELFF. The V gene is TRBV7-3, the J gene TRBJ2-2, with D unclear. V lost 2 bases and J lost 4, with 8 bases in between. The CDR3 is 14 amino acids. The germline CDR1 and CDR2 sequences are SGHTA and FQGTGA.

CDR3: CASSRRDRFGDEQYV. CDR3 DNA sequence: TGTGCCAGCAGCCGCCGGGACAGGTTTGGGGACGAGCAGTACGTC. The V call is TRBV5-4, the J call TRBJ2-7, with 8 nucleotides matching TRBD1. Losses at the gene ends were 4 bases for V and 5 bases for J; bases not matched to a gene: 11. The CDR3 is 15 amino acids. Germline V gives CDR1 SGHNT, CDR2 YYREEE (reference sequence).

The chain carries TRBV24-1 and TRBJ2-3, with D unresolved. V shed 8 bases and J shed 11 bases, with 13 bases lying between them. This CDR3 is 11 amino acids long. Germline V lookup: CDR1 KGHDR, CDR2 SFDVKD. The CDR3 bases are TGTGCCACCATGATTGGCCCTCTGCAGTATTTT. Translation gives CATMIGPLQYF.

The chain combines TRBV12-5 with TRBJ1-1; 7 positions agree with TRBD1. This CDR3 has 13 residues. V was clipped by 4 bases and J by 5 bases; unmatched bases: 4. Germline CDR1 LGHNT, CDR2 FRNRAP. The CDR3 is CASGSTGTTEAFF. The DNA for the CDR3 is TGTGCTAGTGGTTCGACAGGGACGACTGAAGCTTTCTTT. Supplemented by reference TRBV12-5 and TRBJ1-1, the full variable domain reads DARVTQTPRHKVTEMGQEVTMRCQPILGHNTVFWYRQTMMQGLELLAYFRNRAPLDDSGMPKDRFSAEMPDATLATLKIQPSEPRDSAVYFCASGSTGTTEAFFGQGTRLTVV.

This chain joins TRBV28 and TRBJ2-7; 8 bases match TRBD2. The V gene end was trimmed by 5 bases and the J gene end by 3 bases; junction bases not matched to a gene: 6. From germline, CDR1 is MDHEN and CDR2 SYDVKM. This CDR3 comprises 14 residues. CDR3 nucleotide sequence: TGTGCCAGCAGTCGGGGGGGAGGGAACTACGAGCAGTACGTC. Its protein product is CASSRGGGNYEQYV.

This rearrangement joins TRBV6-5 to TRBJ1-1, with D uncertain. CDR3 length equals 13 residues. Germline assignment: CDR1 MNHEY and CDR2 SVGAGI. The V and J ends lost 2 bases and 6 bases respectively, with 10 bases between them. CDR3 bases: TGTGCCAGCAGTTACGGTCAGGTCTCTGAAGCTTTCTTT. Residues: CASSYGQVSEAFF.

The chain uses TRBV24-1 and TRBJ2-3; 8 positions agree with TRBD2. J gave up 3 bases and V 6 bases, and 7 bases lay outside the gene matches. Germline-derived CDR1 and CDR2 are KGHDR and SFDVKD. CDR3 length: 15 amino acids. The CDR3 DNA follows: TGTGCCACCAGTCCGCGGAGCGGGAGAACAGATACGCAGTATTTT. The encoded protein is CATSPRSGRTDTQYF.

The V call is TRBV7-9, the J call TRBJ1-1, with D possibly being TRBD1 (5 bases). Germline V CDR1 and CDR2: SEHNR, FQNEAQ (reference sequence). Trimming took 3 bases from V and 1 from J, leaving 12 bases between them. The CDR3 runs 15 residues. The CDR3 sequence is CASSLVGGRNTEAFF. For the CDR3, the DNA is TGTGCCAGCAGCTTGGTGGGGGGGAGGAACACTGAAGCTTTCTTT. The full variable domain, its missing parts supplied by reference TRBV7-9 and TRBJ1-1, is DTGVSQNPRHKITKRGQNVTFRCDPISEHNRLYWYRQTLGQGPEFLTYFQNEAQLEKSRLLSDRFSAERPKGSFSTLEIQRTEQGDSAMYLCASSLVGGRNTEAFFGQGTRLTVV.

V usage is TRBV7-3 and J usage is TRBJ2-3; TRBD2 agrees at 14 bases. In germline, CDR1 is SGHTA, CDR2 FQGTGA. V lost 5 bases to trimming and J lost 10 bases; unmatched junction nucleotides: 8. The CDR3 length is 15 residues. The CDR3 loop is CASSLGTSGSEAQYF. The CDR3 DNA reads TGTGCCAGCAGCCTCGGGACTAGCGGGAGCGAGGCGCAGTATTTT.

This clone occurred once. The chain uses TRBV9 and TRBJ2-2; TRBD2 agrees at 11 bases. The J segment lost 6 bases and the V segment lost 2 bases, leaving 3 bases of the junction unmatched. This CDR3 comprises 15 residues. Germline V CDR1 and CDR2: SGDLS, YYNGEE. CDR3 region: CASSVTLAGAGELFF. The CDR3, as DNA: TGTGCCAGCAGCGTCACACTAGCGGGAGCCGGGGAGCTGTTTTTT.

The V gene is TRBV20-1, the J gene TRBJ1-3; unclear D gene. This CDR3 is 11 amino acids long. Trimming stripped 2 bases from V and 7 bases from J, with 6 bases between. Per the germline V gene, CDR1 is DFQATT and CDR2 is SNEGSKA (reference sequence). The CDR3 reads CSARSHNTIYF. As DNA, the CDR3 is TGCAGTGCTAGATCACATAACACCATATATTTT.

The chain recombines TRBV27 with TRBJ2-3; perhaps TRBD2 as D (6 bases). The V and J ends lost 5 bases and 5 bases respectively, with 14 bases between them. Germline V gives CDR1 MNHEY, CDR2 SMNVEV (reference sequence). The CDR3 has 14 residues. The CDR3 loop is CASSATPSVDTQYF. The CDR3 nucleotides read TGTGCCAGCAGTGCCACCCCTAGCGTAGATACGCAGTATTTT.

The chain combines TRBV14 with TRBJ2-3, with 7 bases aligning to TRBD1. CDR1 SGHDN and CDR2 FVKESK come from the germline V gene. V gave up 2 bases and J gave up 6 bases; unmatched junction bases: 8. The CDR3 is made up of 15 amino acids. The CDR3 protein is CASSQPRTGQDTQYF. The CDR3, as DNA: TGTGCCAGCAGCCAACCCCGGACAGGCCAGGATACGCAGTATTTT.

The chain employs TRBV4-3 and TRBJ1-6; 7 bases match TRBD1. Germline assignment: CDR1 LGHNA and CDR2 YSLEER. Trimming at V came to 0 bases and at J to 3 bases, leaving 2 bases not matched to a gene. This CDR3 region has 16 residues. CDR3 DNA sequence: TGCGCCAGCAGCCAAGAGCCAGGGGGCTATAATTCACCCCTCCACTTT. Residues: CASSQEPGGYNSPLHF.

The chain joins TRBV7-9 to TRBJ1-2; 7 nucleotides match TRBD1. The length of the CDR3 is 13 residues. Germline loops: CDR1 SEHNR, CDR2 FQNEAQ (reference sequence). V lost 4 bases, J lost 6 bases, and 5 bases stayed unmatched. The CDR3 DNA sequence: TGTGCCAGCAGCTCGACAGGGTCCCATGGCTACACCTTC. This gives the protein CASSSTGSHGYTF.